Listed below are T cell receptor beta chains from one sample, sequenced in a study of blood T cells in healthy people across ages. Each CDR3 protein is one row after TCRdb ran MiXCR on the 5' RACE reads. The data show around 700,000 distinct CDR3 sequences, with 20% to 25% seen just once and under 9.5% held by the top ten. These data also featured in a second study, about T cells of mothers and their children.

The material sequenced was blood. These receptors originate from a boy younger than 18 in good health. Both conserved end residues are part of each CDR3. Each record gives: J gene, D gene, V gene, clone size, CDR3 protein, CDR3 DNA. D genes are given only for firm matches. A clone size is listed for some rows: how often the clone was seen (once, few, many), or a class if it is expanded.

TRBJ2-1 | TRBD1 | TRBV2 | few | CASSRGQGTNEQFF | TGTGCCAGCTCAAGGGGACAGGGGACGAATGAGCAGTTCTTC
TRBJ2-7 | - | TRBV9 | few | CASSPPGLDYEQYF | TGTGCCAGCAGCCCCCCGGGATTGGACTACGAGCAGTACTTC
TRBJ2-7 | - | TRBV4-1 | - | CASSHTISSYEQYF | TGCGCCAGCAGCCATACGATTAGCTCGTACGAGCAGTACTTC
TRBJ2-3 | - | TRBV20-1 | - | CSARDPDTPRVDTQYF | TGCAGTGCTAGAGATCCCGACACGCCTCGGGTAGATACGCAGTATTTT
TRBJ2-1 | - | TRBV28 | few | CASTNPGGHNEQFF | TGTGCCAGCACCAACCCGGGCGGGCACAATGAGCAGTTCTTC
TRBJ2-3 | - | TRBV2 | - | CASMRVGGGTDTQYF | TGTGCCAGCATGAGAGTGGGAGGAGGGACAGATACGCAGTATTTT
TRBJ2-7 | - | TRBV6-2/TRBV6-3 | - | CASSLSRSLSYEQYF | TGTGCCAGCAGTCTATCCCGTTCCCTCTCCTACGAGCAGTACTTC
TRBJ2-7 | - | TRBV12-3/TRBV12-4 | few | CATGSGAYEQYF | TGTGCCACCGGGTCTGGAGCCTACGAGCAGTACTTC
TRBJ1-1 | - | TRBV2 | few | CASFGTFMNTEAFF | TGTGCCAGCTTTGGGACATTTATGAACACTGAAGCTTTCTTT
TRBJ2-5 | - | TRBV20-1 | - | CSAMPGGETQYF | TGCAGTGCTATGCCAGGGGGGGAGACCCAGTACTTC
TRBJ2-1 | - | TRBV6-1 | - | CAGAPGWDEQFF | TGTGCCGGGGCCCCAGGGTGGGATGAGCAGTTCTTC
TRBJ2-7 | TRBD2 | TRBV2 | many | CASCEAGSGVEQYF | TGTGCCAGCTGTGAAGCGGGAAGCGGGGTCGAGCAGTACTTC
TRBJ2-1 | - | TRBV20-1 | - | CSARVRLNEQFF | TGCAGTGCTAGGGTACGTCTCAATGAGCAGTTCTTC
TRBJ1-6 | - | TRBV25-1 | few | CASKEGFNSPLHF | TGTGCCAGCAAGGAGGGCTTTAATTCACCCCTCCACTTT
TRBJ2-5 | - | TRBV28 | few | CASSFQGGDSQETQYF | TGTGCCAGCAGTTTCCAGGGCGGGGACAGCCAAGAGACCCAGTACTTC
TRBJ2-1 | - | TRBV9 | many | CASSPGGDEQFF | TGTGCCAGCAGCCCTGGAGGAGATGAGCAGTTCTTC
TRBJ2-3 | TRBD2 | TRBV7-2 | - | CASSYLSGLGFTDTQYF | TGTGCCAGCAGCTACCTCTCGGGACTAGGCTTCACAGATACGCAGTATTTT
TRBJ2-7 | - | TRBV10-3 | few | CAVSDIQEIYEQYF | TGTGCCGTCAGTGATATACAAGAGATCTACGAGCAGTACTTC
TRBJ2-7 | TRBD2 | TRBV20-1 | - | CSAYPSGTYEQYF | TGCAGTGCTTACCCTAGCGGAACCTACGAGCAGTACTTC
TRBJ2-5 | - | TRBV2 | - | CATNGGQETQYF | TGTGCCACCAACGGCGGACAAGAGACCCAGTACTTC
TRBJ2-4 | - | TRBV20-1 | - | CSAGGGIQYF | TGCAGTGCGGGGGGAGGCATTCAGTACTTC
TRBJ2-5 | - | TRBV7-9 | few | CASNRPEGQETQYF | TGTGCCAGCAATCGCCCGGAGGGGCAAGAGACCCAGTACTTC
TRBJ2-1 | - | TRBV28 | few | CASSLITPDNEQFF | TGTGCCAGCAGCCTGATCACTCCTGACAATGAGCAGTTCTTC
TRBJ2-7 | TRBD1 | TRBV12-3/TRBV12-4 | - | CASSPSTGGLYEQYF | TGTGCCAGCAGTCCCTCGACAGGGGGGTTATACGAGCAGTACTTC
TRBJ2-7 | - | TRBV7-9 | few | CASSLETGDEQYF | TGTGCCAGCAGCCTAGAAACGGGTGACGAGCAGTACTTC
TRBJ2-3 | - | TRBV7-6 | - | CASRKLSSTDTQYF | TGTGCAAGCCGGAAACTGTCAAGCACAGATACGCAGTATTTT
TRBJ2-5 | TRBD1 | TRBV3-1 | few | CASSQDRGSGTGYETQYF | TGTGCCAGCAGCCAAGATAGGGGATCCGGGACAGGGTATGAGACCCAGTACTTC
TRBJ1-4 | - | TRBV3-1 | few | CASQDSYNEKLFF | TGTGCCAGCCAGGACAGCTATAATGAAAAACTGTTTTTT
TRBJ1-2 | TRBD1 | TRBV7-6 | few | CASSLAGTGVGYTF | TGTGCCAGCAGCTTAGCCGGGACAGGGGTCGGCTACACCTTC
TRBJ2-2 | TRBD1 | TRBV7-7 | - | CASSFASTGTGTGELFF | TGTGCTAGCAGCTTCGCCTCAACCGGGACAGGCACCGGGGAGCTGTTTTTT
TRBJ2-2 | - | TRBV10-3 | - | CAISEINRLGLNAGELFF | TGTGCCATCAGTGAGATTAACAGGTTGGGGTTGAACGCCGGGGAGCTGTTTTTT
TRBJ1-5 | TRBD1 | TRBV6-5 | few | CASSEGQGNQPQHF | TGTGCCAGCAGCGAGGGACAGGGTAATCAGCCCCAGCATTTT
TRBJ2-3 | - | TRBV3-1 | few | CASSQDPARVADTQYF | TGTGCCAGCAGCCAAGATCCCGCACGAGTGGCAGATACGCAGTATTTT
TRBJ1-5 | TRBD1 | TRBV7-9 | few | CASSLGQLNSNQPQHF | TGTGCCAGCAGCCTGGGACAGTTGAATAGCAATCAGCCCCAGCATTTT
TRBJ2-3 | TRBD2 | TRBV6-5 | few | CASSPSGGALDTQYF | TGTGCCAGCAGTCCTAGCGGGGGGGCCTTAGATACGCAGTATTTT
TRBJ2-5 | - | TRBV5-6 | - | CASSLASTETQYF | TGTGCCAGCAGCTTGGCTTCTACCGAGACCCAGTACTTC
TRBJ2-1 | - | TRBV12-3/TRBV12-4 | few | CASRSDNEQFF | TGTGCCAGCAGGAGCGACAATGAGCAGTTCTTC
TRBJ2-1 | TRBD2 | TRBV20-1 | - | CSATQLPRGLASGRGADEQFF | TGCAGTGCTACCCAATTACCTCGGGGGTTGGCTAGCGGGAGGGGTGCCGATGAGCAGTTCTTC
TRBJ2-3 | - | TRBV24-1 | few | CATSDPSLAPADTQYF | TGTGCCACCAGTGACCCCTCCCTAGCCCCAGCAGATACGCAGTATTTT
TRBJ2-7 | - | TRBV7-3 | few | CASSLNAGAYEQYF | TGTGCCAGCAGCTTAAATGCAGGGGCCTACGAGCAGTACTTC
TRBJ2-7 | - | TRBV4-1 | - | CASSQENSLYEQCF | TGCGCCAGCAGCCAAGAGAACAGCTTATACGAGCAGTGCTTC
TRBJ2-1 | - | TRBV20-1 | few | CSADWGTGPLYNEQFF | TGCAGTGCTGATTGGGGAACAGGACCTCTATACAATGAGCAGTTCTTC
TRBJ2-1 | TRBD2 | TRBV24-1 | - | CATSDPIAGGNNEQFF | TGTGCCACCAGTGATCCCATAGCGGGGGGGAATAACGAGCAGTTCTTC
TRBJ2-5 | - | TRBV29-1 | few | CSVGRVETQYF | TGCAGCGTAGGACGGGTGGAGACCCAGTACTTC